The rows below give T cell receptor beta chains drawn from one sample of a study of T-cell memory formation after mild COVID-19. TCRdb recomputed calls from the 5' RACE reads with MiXCR, one row per CDR3 protein. This sample has approximately 400,000 distinct CDR3 sequences, with 20% to 25% found just once. Sequencing was carried out using PBMCs or a T cell subset sorted from them (not recorded which). Receptors originate from an adult woman who had mild COVID-19 (a few samples of this study predate the infection). Cell type and time point are not known. CDR3s include the opening cysteine and the closing phenylalanine or tryptophan. D genes are given only for firm matches. Only some rows state a clone size, as once, few, many or a class for expanded clones.

V	D	J	size	CDR3	DNA
TRBV11-3	TRBD1	TRBJ2-5	-	CASSTWGQGIQETQYF	TGTGCCAGCAGCACCTGGGGACAGGGGATCCAAGAGACCCAGTACTTC
TRBV7-2	-	TRBJ2-3	-	CASSPQIDTQYF	TGTGCCAGCAGCCCACAGATAGATACGCAGTATTTT
TRBV12-3/TRBV12-4	-	TRBJ2-4	-	CASSRPQTRVAKNIQYF	TGTGCCAGCAGTCGGCCCCAAACGCGGGTAGCCAAAAACATTCAGTACTTC
TRBV5-4	TRBD1	TRBJ2-7	few	CASSHRTGGSYEQYF	TGTGCCAGCAGCCATAGGACAGGGGGAAGCTACGAGCAGTACTTC
TRBV5-1	TRBD1	TRBJ2-7	many	CASSLAGQGYEQYF	TGCGCCAGCAGCTTGGCGGGACAGGGCTACGAGCAGTACTTC
TRBV12-3/TRBV12-4	-	TRBJ1-5	-	CASSSPGSPQHF	TGTGCCAGCAGTTCCCCAGGGTCGCCCCAGCATTTT
TRBV12-3/TRBV12-4	-	TRBJ1-5	few	CASSLWEAGNQPQHF	TGTGCCAGCAGTCTTTGGGAGGCAGGGAATCAGCCCCAGCATTTT
TRBV30	-	TRBJ1-1	-	CAWSVLWGNTEAFF	TGTGCCTGGAGTGTACTCTGGGGGAACACTGAAGCTTTCTTT
TRBV5-4	TRBD2	TRBJ2-3	once	CATTSGGTSTDTQYF	TGTGCCACGACTAGCGGGGGGACTAGCACAGATACGCAGTATTTT
TRBV5-5	-	TRBJ2-7	-	CASIPTAKEAYEQYF	TGTGCCAGCATCCCAACAGCAAAAGAAGCCTACGAGCAGTACTTC
TRBV7-2	TRBD2	TRBJ2-3	-	CASSSWGLAVIDTQYF	TGTGCCAGCAGCTCCTGGGGACTAGCGGTTATAGATACGCAGTATTTT
TRBV12-3/TRBV12-4	TRBD1	TRBJ1-4	-	CASSTGTNEKLFF	TGTGCCAGCTCGACAGGGACTAATGAAAAACTGTTTTTT
TRBV20-1	TRBD1	TRBJ2-1	-	CSARTGGLYEQFF	TGCAGTGCTAGGACAGGGGGCCTCTATGAGCAGTTCTTC
TRBV5-1	-	TRBJ2-6	many	CASSLAGSGANVLTF	TGCGCCAGCAGCTTAGCGGGCTCTGGGGCCAACGTCCTGACTTTC
TRBV18	-	TRBJ1-2	-	CASSPDSPAGGYTF	TGTGCCAGCTCACCCGACAGTCCGGCGGGAGGCTACACCTTC
TRBV12-3/TRBV12-4	-	TRBJ2-7	-	CASSFISASSYEQYF	TGTGCCAGCAGTTTCATCTCCGCGAGCTCCTACGAGCAGTACTTC
TRBV28	-	TRBJ2-1	-	CASSSATRRAYNEQFF	TGTGCCAGCAGTTCCGCGACCCGAAGGGCCTACAATGAGCAGTTCTTC
TRBV7-2	TRBD1	TRBJ1-2	few	CASSRGRITGYTF	TGTGCCAGCAGCAGGGGGCGGATTACGGGCTACACCTTC
TRBV12-3/TRBV12-4	-	TRBJ2-5	many	CASSLKGYQETQYF	TGTGCCAGCAGTTTAAAGGGGTACCAAGAGACCCAGTACTTC
TRBV2	-	TRBJ1-1	-	CASSDWATEAFF	TGTGCCAGCAGTGATTGGGCCACTGAAGCTTTCTTT
TRBV7-9	-	TRBJ1-5	-	CASSGGQINQPQHF	TGTGCCAGCAGCGGAGGCCAAATCAATCAGCCCCAGCATTTT
TRBV29-1	-	TRBJ2-3	-	CSVEARGADTQYF	TGCAGCGTTGAAGCTCGAGGGGCAGATACGCAGTATTTT
TRBV5-8	-	TRBJ1-2	-	CASSSYRDWGYTF	TGTGCCAGCAGCTCCTACCGGGACTGGGGCTACACCTTC
TRBV27	-	TRBJ2-1	-	CASSLTGVGYNEQFF	TGTGCCAGCAGTTTAACCGGGGTAGGTTACAATGAGCAGTTCTTC
TRBV25-1	-	TRBJ2-3	few	CASSIATSTDTQYF	TGTGCCAGCTCTATAGCGACTAGCACAGATACGCAGTATTTT
TRBV24-1	-	TRBJ2-5	few	CATSALWGGKETQYF	TGTGCCACCAGTGCCCTATGGGGAGGAAAAGAGACCCAGTACTTC
TRBV12-3/TRBV12-4	-	TRBJ2-5	few	CASSFSPETQYF	TGTGCCAGCAGTTTCTCGCCAGAGACCCAGTACTTC
TRBV12-3/TRBV12-4	-	TRBJ2-5	-	CASSLIGGETQYF	TGTGCCAGCAGTTTAATAGGAGGGGAGACCCAGTACTTC
TRBV5-1	-	TRBJ2-1	-	CASSLAGGGASFGDEQFF	TGCGCCAGCAGCTTGGCCGGCGGCGGGGCTTCGTTCGGAGATGAGCAGTTCTTC
TRBV6-5	-	TRBJ2-6	-	CASSYSGTKAPGANVLTF	TGTGCCAGCAGTTACTCCGGGACAAAGGCACCTGGGGCCAACGTCCTGACTTTC
TRBV6-2/TRBV6-3	TRBD2	TRBJ2-1	-	CASSFFRGSRYNEQFF	TGTGCCAGCAGTTTTTTTCGCGGGAGTAGGTACAATGAGCAGTTCTTC
TRBV6-2/TRBV6-3	-	TRBJ2-1	-	CASSSDYIGDEQFF	TGTGCCAGCAGTTCAGACTATATAGGCGATGAGCAGTTCTTC
TRBV18	TRBD1	TRBJ2-1	few	CASSPRGTGGYNEQFF	TGTGCCAGCTCACCACGCGGGACAGGGGGCTACAATGAGCAGTTCTTC
TRBV12-3/TRBV12-4	-	TRBJ2-3	-	CASSSSGAGRDTQYF	TGTGCCAGCAGTTCATCCGGGGCGGGGAGAGATACGCAGTATTTT
TRBV5-1	TRBD1	TRBJ1-2	few	CASSAGTGGVSLYGYTF	TGCGCCAGCAGCGCCGGGACAGGGGGCGTTTCGCTCTATGGCTACACCTTC
TRBV5-1	-	TRBJ2-7	-	CASSLPSGWEDEQYF	TGCGCCAGCAGCTTGCCCTCGGGGTGGGAAGACGAGCAGTACTTC
TRBV12-3/TRBV12-4	-	TRBJ2-4	-	CASSRTQLAKNIQYF	TGTGCCAGCAGTCGCACACAGCTAGCCAAAAACATTCAGTACTTC
TRBV12-3/TRBV12-4	-	TRBJ2-2	few	CASSFTDTGELFF	TGTGCCAGCAGTTTTACCGACACCGGGGAGCTGTTTTTT
TRBV5-1	-	TRBJ2-7	few	CASSYKGAPYEQYF	TGCGCCAGCAGCTACAAGGGTGCCCCCTACGAGCAGTACTTC
TRBV13	-	TRBJ2-7	few	CASSLGNRPTPTYEQYF	TGTGCCAGCAGCTTAGGGAATCGTCCTACCCCGACTTACGAGCAGTACTTC
TRBV5-1	TRBD1	TRBJ1-4	-	CASSLRQGDEKLFF	TGCGCCAGCAGCTTGCGGCAGGGGGACGAAAAACTGTTTTTT
TRBV6-2/TRBV6-3	TRBD2	TRBJ2-1	few	CASSLTSSGRSPNEQFF	TGTGCCAGCAGTCTTACGTCTAGCGGGAGGTCCCCCAATGAGCAGTTCTTC
TRBV5-6	TRBD2	TRBJ2-1	few	CASSQGLAGAGEQFF	TGTGCCAGCAGCCAGGGACTAGCGGGAGCTGGGGAGCAGTTCTTC
TRBV5-1	TRBD2	TRBJ2-1	few	CASSPERGQANEQFF	TGCGCCAGCAGCCCCGAGCGGGGTCAGGCCAATGAGCAGTTCTTC
TRBV30	-	TRBJ2-3	few	CAWSGGSTDTQYF	TGTGCCTGGAGTGGTGGTAGCACAGATACGCAGTATTTT
TRBV20-1	-	TRBJ1-1	-	CSARVVGNTEAFF	TGCAGTGCAAGGGTTGTGGGTAACACTGAAGCTTTCTTT
TRBV30	TRBD2	TRBJ2-1	-	CACPLAGDNPYNEQFF	TGTGCCTGCCCGCTAGCGGGGGACAACCCCTACAATGAGCAGTTCTTC
TRBV2	-	TRBJ2-5	-	CASKSGGTQYF	TGTGCCAGCAAGAGTGGGGGGACCCAGTACTTC
TRBV6-5	TRBD2	TRBJ2-3	-	CASSWTTSGTNTDTQYF	TGTGCCAGCAGTTGGACCACTAGCGGTACCAACACAGATACGCAGTATTTT
TRBV7-9	-	TRBJ2-6	few	CASSLEHGAGANVLTF	TGTGCCAGCAGCTTAGAGCACGGGGCTGGGGCCAACGTCCTGACTTTC
TRBV6-1	TRBD2	TRBJ2-1	few	CASSELGGGNNEQFF	TGTGCCAGCAGTGAACTGGGGGGGGGGAACAATGAGCAGTTCTTC
TRBV4-2	-	TRBJ1-2	few	CASSRSGTDYGYTF	TGTGCCAGCAGCCGCTCCGGGACGGACTATGGCTACACCTTC
TRBV20-1	-	TRBJ2-5	-	CSARWAVQETQYF	TGCAGTGCTAGGTGGGCCGTTCAAGAGACCCAGTACTTC
TRBV28	TRBD1	TRBJ1-5	few	CASRTGYSNQPQHF	TGTGCCAGCCGGACAGGTTATAGCAATCAGCCCCAGCATTTT